What follows are 8 T cell receptor beta chains derived from one specimen sequenced in a study of CD8+ T cells in alopecia areata. cDNA reverse transcribed from extracted RNA served as the sequencing template. Method: immunoSEQ multiplex PCR; TCRdb's copy keeps in-frame clones and lacks some. In the table there are 55,000 to 75,000 clones, about half of which are singletons. Here the sequenced sample was CD8+ T cells sorted from blood, taken at week 0. The source of these receptors is a human donor with alopecia areata.

This clone turned up a few times. Other nucleotide sequences in the sample specify the same CDR3. The J gene is TRBJ2-2, the V gene TRBV29-1, with D possibly being TRBD1 (5 bases). This CDR3 is built from 12 residues. V shed 4 bases and J shed 4 bases, with 7 bases lying between them. CDR1 SQVTM and CDR2 ANQGSEA come from the germline V gene. For the CDR3, the DNA is TGCAGCGTTGCAGGGTCCACCGGGGAGCTGTTTTTT. As protein: CSVAGSTGELFF.

The genes are TRBV7-3 and TRBJ2-2; D ambiguous. Germline V gene sequence: CDR1 SGHTA, CDR2 FQGTGA. This CDR3 is 14 amino acids long. Trimming took off 3 bases at V and 7 bases at J, with 12 bases between the two ends. The CDR3 region has the DNA TGTGCCAGCAGCTTCGGACCTGGCGTCGGGGAGCTGTTTTTT. Encoded protein: CASSFGPGVGELFF.

V usage is TRBV29-1 and J usage is TRBJ2-5; maybe TRBD1 (5 bases). Looked up from germline, CDR1 is SQVTM and CDR2 is ANQGSEA. The CDR3 is 17 residues long. Trimming took 6 bases from V and 0 from J, leaving 23 bases between them. The CDR3 spells CSVASLETDTYQETQYF. The CDR3 bases are TGCAGCGTAGCAAGTCTCGAAACGGACACGTACCAAGAGACCCAGTACTTC.

This clone was recorded a few times. CDR3 amino acids: CASSDRGLNTEAFF. The CDR3 coding sequence is TGTGCCAGTAGTGACCGGGGACTGAACACTGAAGCTTTCTTT. The gene calls are TRBV19 and TRBJ1-1, with D possibly matching TRBD1 (5 bases). From germline, CDR1 is LNHDA and CDR2 SQIVND (reference sequence). Trimming took 5 bases from V and 0 from J, leaving 10 bases between them. CDR3 length equals 14 residues.

This clone was seen a few times. CDR3: CASRDGQLENIQYF. CDR3 DNA: TGTGCCAGCAGGGATGGACAGCTAGAAAACATTCAGTACTTC. The chain is built from TRBV6-1 and TRBJ2-4; a weak D match, TRBD1 (6 bases). The CDR3 is made up of 14 amino acids. Trimming removed 6 bases from V and 5 bases from J, with 14 bases in between. Germline CDR1 reads MNHNS; CDR2 reads SASEGT.

This clone was found a few times. The gene calls are TRBV9 and TRBJ2-7; D tentatively fits TRBD1 or TRBD2 (5 bases each). Trimming left V 0 bases short and J 3 bases short, with 16 bases between. CDR3 size: 16 residues. Germline values: CDR1 SGDLS, CDR2 YYNGEE. CDR3 nucleotides: TGTGCCAGCAGCGTAGCCCCCCGAGGGGACCTCTACGAGCAGTACTTC. This sequence encodes CASSVAPRGDLYEQYF. Supplemented by reference TRBV9 and TRBJ2-7, the full variable domain reads DSGVTQTPKHLITATGQRVTLRCSPRSGDLSVYWYQQSLDQGLQFLIQYYNGEERAKGNILERFSAQQFPDLHSELNLSSLELGDSALYFCASSVAPRGDLYEQYFGPGTRLTVT.

The chain uses TRBV29-1 and TRBJ1-2, with no clear D. The V and J ends lost 4 bases and 1 base respectively, with 4 bases between them. The CDR3 has 11 residues. CDR1 is SQVTM, CDR2 ANQGSEA, per germline. CDR3 protein: CSVADNYGYTF. The CDR3 nucleotides read TGCAGCGTTGCAGATAACTATGGCTACACCTTC.

This rearrangement joins TRBV5-1 to TRBJ2-1; D is ambiguous. Germline values: CDR1 SGHRS, CDR2 YFSETQ. V dropped 0 bases and J dropped 2 bases, with 0 bases sitting between them. The CDR3 runs to 12 residues. The CDR3 sequence is CASSLAYNEQFF. CDR3 nucleotides: TGCGCCAGCAGCTTGGCCTACAATGAGCAGTTCTTC.